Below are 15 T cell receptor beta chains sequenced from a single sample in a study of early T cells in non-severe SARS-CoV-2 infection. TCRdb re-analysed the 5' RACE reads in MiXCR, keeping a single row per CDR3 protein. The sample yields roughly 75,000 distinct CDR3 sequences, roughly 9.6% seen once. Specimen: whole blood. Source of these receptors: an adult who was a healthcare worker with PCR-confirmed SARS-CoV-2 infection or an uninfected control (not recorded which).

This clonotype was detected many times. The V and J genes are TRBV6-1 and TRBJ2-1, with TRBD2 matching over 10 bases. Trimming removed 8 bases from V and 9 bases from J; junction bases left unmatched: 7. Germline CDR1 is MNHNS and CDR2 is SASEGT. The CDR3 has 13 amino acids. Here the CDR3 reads CASQSSGRPEQFF. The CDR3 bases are TGTGCCAGCCAGTCTAGCGGGAGACCTGAGCAGTTCTTC.

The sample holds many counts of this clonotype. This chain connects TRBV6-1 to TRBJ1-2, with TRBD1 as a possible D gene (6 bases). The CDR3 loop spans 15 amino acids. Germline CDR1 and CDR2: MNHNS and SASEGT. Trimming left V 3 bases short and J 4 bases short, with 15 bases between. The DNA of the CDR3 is TGTGCCAGCAGTGATACGGGGGGCGGAGGCTATGGCTACACCTTC. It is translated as CASSDTGGGGYGYTF.

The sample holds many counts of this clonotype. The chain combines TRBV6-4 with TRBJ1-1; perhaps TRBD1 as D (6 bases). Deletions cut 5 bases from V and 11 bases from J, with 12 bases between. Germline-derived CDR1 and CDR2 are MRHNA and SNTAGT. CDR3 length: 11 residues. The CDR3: CASSSGGPAFF. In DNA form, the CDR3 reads TGTGCCAGCAGTAGCGGGGGGCCTGCTTTCTTT.

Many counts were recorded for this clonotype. CDR3 residues: CASSPASGGGPGELFF. CDR3 in DNA: TGTGCCAGCAGCCCGGCTAGCGGGGGGGGACCCGGGGAGCTGTTTTTT. This chain joins TRBV6-6 and TRBJ2-2; TRBD2 agrees at 12 bases. Germline assignment: CDR1 MNHNY and CDR2 SVGAGI (reference sequence). CDR3 length: 16 residues. Trimming at V came to 6 bases and at J to 6 bases, leaving 8 bases not matched to a gene.

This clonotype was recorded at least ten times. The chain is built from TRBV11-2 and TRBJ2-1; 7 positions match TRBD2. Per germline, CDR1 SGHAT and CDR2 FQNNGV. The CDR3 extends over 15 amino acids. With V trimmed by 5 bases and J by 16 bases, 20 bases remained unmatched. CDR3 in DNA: TGTGCCAGCAGCGAAGGGAGGGCTAGCGGTCTACCGGGATTCTTC. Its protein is CASSEGRASGLPGFF.

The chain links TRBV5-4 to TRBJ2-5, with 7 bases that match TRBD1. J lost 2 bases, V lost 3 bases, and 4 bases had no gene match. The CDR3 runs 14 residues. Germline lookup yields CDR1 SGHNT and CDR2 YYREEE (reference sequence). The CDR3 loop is CASSSQGKQETQYF. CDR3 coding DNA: TGTGCCAGCAGCTCACAGGGGAAACAAGAGACCCAGTACTTC.

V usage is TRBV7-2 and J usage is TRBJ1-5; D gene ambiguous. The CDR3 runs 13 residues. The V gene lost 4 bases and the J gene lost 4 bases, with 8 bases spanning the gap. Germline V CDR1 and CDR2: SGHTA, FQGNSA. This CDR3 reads CASSWTENQPQHF. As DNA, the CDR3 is TGTGCCAGCAGCTGGACGGAGAATCAGCCCCAGCATTTT.

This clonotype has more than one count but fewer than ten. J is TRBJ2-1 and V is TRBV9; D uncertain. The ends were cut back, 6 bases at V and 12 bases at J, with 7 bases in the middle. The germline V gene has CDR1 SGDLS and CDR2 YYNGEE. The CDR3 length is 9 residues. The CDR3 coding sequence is TGTGCCAGCATGGTACGGCAGTTCTTC. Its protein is CASMVRQFF.

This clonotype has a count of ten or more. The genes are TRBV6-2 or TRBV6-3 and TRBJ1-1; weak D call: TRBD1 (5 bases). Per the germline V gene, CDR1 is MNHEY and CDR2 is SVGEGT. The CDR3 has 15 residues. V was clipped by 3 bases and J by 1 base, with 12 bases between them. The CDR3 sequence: CASSYRQTRNTEAFF. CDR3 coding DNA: TGTGCCAGCAGTTATAGACAGACGAGGAACACTGAAGCTTTCTTT.

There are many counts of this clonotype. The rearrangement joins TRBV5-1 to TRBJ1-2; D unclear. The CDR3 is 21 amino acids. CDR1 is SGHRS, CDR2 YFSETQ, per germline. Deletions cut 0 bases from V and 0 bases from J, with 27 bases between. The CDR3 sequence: CASSLVALGPGTFITNYGYTF. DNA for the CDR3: TGCGCCAGCAGCTTGGTGGCCCTGGGTCCGGGAACCTTCATTACTAACTATGGCTACACCTTC.

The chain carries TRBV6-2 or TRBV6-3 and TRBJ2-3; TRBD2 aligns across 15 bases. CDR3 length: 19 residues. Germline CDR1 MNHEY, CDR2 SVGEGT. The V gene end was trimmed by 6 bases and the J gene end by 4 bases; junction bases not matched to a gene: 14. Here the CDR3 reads CASRPGLAGGEWSPDTQYF. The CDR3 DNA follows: TGTGCCAGCAGACCAGGACTAGCGGGAGGGGAGTGGAGCCCAGATACGCAGTATTTT.

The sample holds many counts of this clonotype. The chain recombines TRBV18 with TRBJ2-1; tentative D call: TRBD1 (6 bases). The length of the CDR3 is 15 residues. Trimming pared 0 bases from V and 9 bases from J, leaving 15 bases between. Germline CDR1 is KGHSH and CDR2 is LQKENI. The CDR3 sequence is CASSPPADSVGEQFF. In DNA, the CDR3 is TGTGCCAGCTCACCACCAGCGGACAGTGTTGGTGAGCAGTTCTTC.

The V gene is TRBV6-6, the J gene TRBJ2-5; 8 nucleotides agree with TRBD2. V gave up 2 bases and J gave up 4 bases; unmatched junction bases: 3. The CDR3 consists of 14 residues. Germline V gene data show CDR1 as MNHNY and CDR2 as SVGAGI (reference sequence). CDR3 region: CASSYPRGGETQYF. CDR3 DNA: TGTGCCAGCAGTTACCCCCGGGGGGGAGAGACCCAGTACTTC.

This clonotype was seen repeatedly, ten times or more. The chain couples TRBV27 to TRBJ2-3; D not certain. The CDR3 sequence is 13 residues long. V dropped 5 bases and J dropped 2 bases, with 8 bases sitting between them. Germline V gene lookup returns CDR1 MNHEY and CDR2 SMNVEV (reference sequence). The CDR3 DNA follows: TGTGCCAGCAGTGCCTTTGCCACAGATACGCAGTATTTT. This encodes CASSAFATDTQYF.

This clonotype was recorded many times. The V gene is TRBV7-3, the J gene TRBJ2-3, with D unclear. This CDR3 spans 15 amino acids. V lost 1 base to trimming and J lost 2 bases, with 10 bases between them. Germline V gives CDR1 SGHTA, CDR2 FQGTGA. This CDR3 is CASSLNHGYTDTQYF. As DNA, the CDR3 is TGTGCCAGCAGCTTAAATCATGGATACACAGATACGCAGTATTTT.